This entry is about one TCR beta chain. Assay: immunoSEQ multiplex PCR; the TCRdb copy retains only in-frame clones and omits some. The data show around 6,600 clones, with about four fifths seen just once and roughly 5.1% held by the top ten. This sample was taken from a study of cytotoxic CD8 clonotypes in ibrutinib-treated CLL. Across the study: The cohort had about a dozen relapsed/refractory and some 14 treatment-naive patients, 17 IGHV unmutated. The study recorded mean values of 255,043 productive templates and approximately 100,000 productive rearrangements per sample.

This CDR3 comprises 15 residues. The V gene end was trimmed by 3 bases and the J gene end by 6 bases; junction bases not matched to a gene: 6. CDR1 is SGHNT and CDR2 is YYREEE in the germline V gene (reference sequence). The starting material was PBMCs, obtained before ibrutinib treatment. This receptor was obtained from a human donor with chronic lymphocytic leukemia. V gene TRBV5-4 combines with J gene TRBJ2-1; 10 bases are shared with TRBD2. CDR3 bases: TGTGCCAGCAGCTCACTTAGCGGGAGGAGCAATGAGCAGTTCTTC. Its translation is CASSSLSGRSNEQFF.